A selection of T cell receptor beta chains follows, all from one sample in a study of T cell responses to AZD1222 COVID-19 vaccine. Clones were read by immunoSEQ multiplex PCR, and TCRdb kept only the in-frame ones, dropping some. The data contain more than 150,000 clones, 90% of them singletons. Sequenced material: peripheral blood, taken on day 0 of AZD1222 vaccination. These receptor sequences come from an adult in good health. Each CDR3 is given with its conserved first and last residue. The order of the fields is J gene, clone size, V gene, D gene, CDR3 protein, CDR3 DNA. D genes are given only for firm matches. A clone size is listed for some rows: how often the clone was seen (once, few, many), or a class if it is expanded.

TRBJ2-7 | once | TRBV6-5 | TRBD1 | CASSYSDRGHEQYF | TGTGCCAGCAGTTACTCCGACAGGGGCCACGAGCAGTACTTC
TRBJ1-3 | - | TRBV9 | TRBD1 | CASSLSHRGGGGNTIYF | TGTGCCAGCAGCCTAAGCCACAGGGGCGGCGGGGGAAACACCATATATTTT
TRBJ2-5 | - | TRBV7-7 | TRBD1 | CASSWGTGSPKETQYF | TGTGCTAGCAGCTGGGGGACAGGGTCTCCGAAAGAGACCCAGTACTTC
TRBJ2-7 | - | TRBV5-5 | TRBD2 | CASSAGGLAYEQYF | TGTGCCAGCAGCGCCGGGGGACTAGCCTACGAGCAGTACTTC
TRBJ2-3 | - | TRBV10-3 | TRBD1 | CAISGTGVPGASTDTQYF | TGTGCCATCAGTGGGACAGGGGTACCTGGCGCGTCCACAGATACGCAGTATTTT
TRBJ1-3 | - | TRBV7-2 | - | CASSLAPTPGNTIYF | TGTGCCAGCAGCTTAGCCCCGACACCCGGAAACACCATATATTTT
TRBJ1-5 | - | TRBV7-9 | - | CASSLVGSNQPQHF | TGTGCCAGCAGCTTAGTAGGGAGTAATCAGCCCCAGCATTTT
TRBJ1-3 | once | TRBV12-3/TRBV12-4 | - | CASSLAGTIYF | TGTGCCAGCAGTTTAGCTGGCACCATATATTTT
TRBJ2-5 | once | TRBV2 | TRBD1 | CASSWSQGEGETQYF | TGTGCCAGCAGCTGGTCGCAGGGGGAAGGAGAGACCCAGTACTTC
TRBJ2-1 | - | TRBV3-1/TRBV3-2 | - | CASSQDVRVQFF | TGTGCCAGCAGCCAAGATGTAAGGGTACAGTTCTTC
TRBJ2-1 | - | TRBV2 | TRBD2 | CASSSSGGTNNEQFF | TGTGCCAGCAGTAGCAGCGGGGGCACTAACAATGAGCAGTTCTTC
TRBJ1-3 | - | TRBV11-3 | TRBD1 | CASSLSGQISGNTIYF | TGTGCCAGCAGCTTATCGGGACAGATCTCTGGAAACACCATATATTTT
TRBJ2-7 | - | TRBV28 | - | CASSLADLSYEQYF | TGTGCCAGCAGTTTAGCAGACTTAAGCTACGAGCAGTACTTC
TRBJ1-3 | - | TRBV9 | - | CASSTLTAGNTIYF | TGTGCCAGCAGCACCCTGACGGCTGGAAACACCATATATTTT
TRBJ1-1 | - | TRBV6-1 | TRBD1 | CASSEMTGAGVGTEAFF | TGTGCCAGCAGTGAAATGACAGGGGCGGGAGTGGGCACTGAAGCTTTCTTT
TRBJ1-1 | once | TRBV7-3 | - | CASSKQGLNTEAFF | TGTGCCAGCAGCAAACAGGGTCTGAACACTGAAGCTTTCTTT
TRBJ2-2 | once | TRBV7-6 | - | CASSLESLDLAGELFF | TGTGCCAGCAGCTTAGAGTCGCTAGATTTAGCCGGGGAGCTGTTTTTT
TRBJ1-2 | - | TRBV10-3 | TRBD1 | CAISDPRTGWNGYTF | TGTGCCATCAGTGATCCGAGGACAGGGTGGAATGGCTACACCTTC
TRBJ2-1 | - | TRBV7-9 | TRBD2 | CASTRLTSGGRYNEQFF | TGTGCCAGCACCCGCCTGACCAGCGGGGGCCGCTACAATGAGCAGTTCTTC
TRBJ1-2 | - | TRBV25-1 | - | CASSEDGYTF | TGTGCCAGCAGTGAAGATGGCTACACCTTC
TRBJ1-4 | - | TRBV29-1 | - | CSVVGGPGEKLFF | TGCAGCGTTGTAGGGGGTCCAGGTGAAAAACTGTTTTTT
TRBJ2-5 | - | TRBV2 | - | CASSVGAVEETQYF | TGTGCCAGCAGTGTAGGCGCTGTTGAAGAGACCCAGTACTTC
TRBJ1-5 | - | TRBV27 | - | CASSSTYHSNQPQHF | TGTGCCAGCAGTTCGACTTATCATAGCAATCAGCCCCAGCATTTT